This TCR beta chain was found in a study of T cells in Graves' hyperthyroidism and ophthalmopathy. General study findings and limits: The model predicted ophthalmopathy a median roughly six months before onset.

This CDR3 region has 14 residues. V was cut by 3 bases and J by 6 bases, with 14 bases left in between. The germline V gene encodes CDR1 LNHDA and CDR2 SQIVND (reference sequence). This clonotype has ten or more counts. Its antigen is still unknown. Using RNA transcripts as the source, TCR beta CDR3 regions were amplified. TCR CDR3 regions were first amplified by RT-PCR with HTBI primers. Each CDR3 protein is one row after TCRdb ran MiXCR on the multiplex PCR reads. Among tens of thousands of distinct CDR3 sequences listed, 54% were seen once. The V call is TRBV19, the J call TRBJ1-1, with D maybe TRBD1 (5 bases). The receptor comes from a man younger than 30 with Graves' hyperthyroidism. Sequenced input: peripheral blood or thyroid tissue (not recorded which). The chain's CDR3 is CASSMGETSAEAFF. The DNA of the CDR3 is TGTGCCAGTAGTATGGGGGAGACGAGCGCTGAAGCTTTCTTT.